This entry lists 32 T cell receptor beta chains sequenced from one sample in a study of tumor-infiltrating lymphocytes in primary liver carcinoma (dated by TCRdb to between 2016 and 2019). Data came from an Illumina HiSeq 2500. A constant-region primer and ProtoScript II reverse transcriptase were used to reverse-transcribe TCRbeta-specific cDNA from about 0.55 ug total RNA. The TCRbeta libraries were prepared through three rounds of nested multiplex PCR following a slightly modified ARM-PCR procedure. The first two PCR rounds used multiplex TRBV1-TRBV30 forward primers with a Cbeta reverse primer, each for roughly 10 cycles. The raw public reads went through TCRdb reprocessing: fastp at Q25, MiXCR clone calling, in-frame beta chains kept. Duplicate CDR3 protein sequences are folded into a single record with the most common DNA and genes. Present in this sample are about 96,000 distinct CDR3 sequences, about 73% of which were seen just once. Around 30% of the sample goes to the ten largest clones.

Without any cell sorting, total RNA and DNA were extracted together from around 18-30 mg of bulk tissue using the AllPrep DNA/RNA mini kit. The sequenced sample consisted of tumor-adjacent normal liver tissue. Source of these receptors: a man in his forties or fifties with primary liver carcinoma and hepatitis B virus infection.

The chain combines TRBV7-9 with TRBJ1-1; D may be TRBD1 (6 bases). The V gene's germline CDR1 is SEHNR and CDR2 FQNEAQ (reference sequence). Deletions cut 5 bases from V and 7 bases from J, with 17 bases between. The CDR3 is made up of 14 amino acids. The CDR3 here is CASSLGALRGEAFF. The CDR3 DNA is TGTGCCAGCAGCCTGGGGGCGCTTAGAGGTGAAGCTTTCTTT.

As regards this clonotype: At one end, the junction sequence differs from germline, possibly due to a read error. This chain links TRBV12-3 or TRBV12-4 with TRBJ1-4; unclear D gene. The CDR3 runs to 16 residues. The CDR3 spells CASSPPEAGSHEKLFF. CDR3 sequence (DNA): TGTGCCAGCAGTCCCCCCGAAGCCGGTTCGCACGAAAAATTGTTTTTT.

About this clonotype: The junction and the germline gene differ at one end; a read error may be behind it. The chain is built from TRBV7-9 and TRBJ1-3, with D possibly matching TRBD1 (5 bases). The CDR3 covers 15 residues. Germline CDR1 and CDR2: SEHNR and FQNEAQ (reference sequence). CDR3 residues: CASSLDRDPGSTIYF. As DNA, the CDR3 is TGTGCCAGCAGCTTAGATCGGGACCCTGGAAGCACCATATATTTT.

This chain joins TRBV29-1 and TRBJ2-6; TRBD1 matches 8 bases. J was trimmed by 16 bases and V by 6 bases; bases with no gene match: 20. Looked up from germline, CDR1 is SQVTM and CDR2 is ANQGSEA. This CDR3 spans 15 amino acids. CDR3 amino acids: CSVAQGALGANALTF. As DNA, the CDR3 is TGCAGCGTCGCTCAGGGGGCGCTTGGGGCCAACGCTCTGACTTTC. Drawing the rest from reference TRBV29-1 and TRBJ2-6, the complete variable domain is SAVISQKPSRDICQRGTSLTIQCQVDSQVTMMFWYRQQPGQSLTLIATANQGSEATYESGFVIDKFPISRPNLTFSTLTVSNMSPEDSSIYLCSVAQGALGANALTFGAGSRLTVL.

This chain connects TRBV4-2 to TRBJ2-7, with D possibly matching TRBD2 (5 bases). Looked up from germline, CDR1 is LGHNA and CDR2 is YNFKEQ. The CDR3 loop spans 14 amino acids. Trimming pared 2 bases from V and 2 bases from J, leaving 10 bases between. The CDR3 reads CASSQQGSTYEQYV. CDR3 nucleotide sequence: TGTGCCAGCAGCCAACAAGGGAGTACCTACGAGCAGTACGTC.

About this clonotype: This could be a read error, since a much larger clone is one nucleotide away. The genes are TRBV29-1 and TRBJ2-7; D possibly corresponds to TRBD2 (5 bases). Germline-derived CDR1 and CDR2 are SQVTM and ANQGSEA. The CDR3 contains 13 residues. Trimming cost V 5 bases and J 7 bases, with 18 bases left between them. CDR3 sequence reads: CSVTSGTTGEQYF. The CDR3 bases are TGCAGCGTTACTTCGGGCACCACGGGAGAGCAGTACTTC.

A word on this clonotype: The germline gene is not matched at one end of the junction; a read error may be the cause. This chain connects TRBV11-2 to TRBJ2-1, with 9 bases matching TRBD2. Germline-derived CDR1 and CDR2 are SGHAT and FQNNGV. This CDR3 comprises 13 residues. The CDR3 DNA reads TGTTCCAGTAGCCCAGGACTAGCGTTTGAGCAGTTCTTC. Its translation is CSSSPGLAFEQFF.

V and J are TRBV4-1 and TRBJ2-3; D unclear. The germline CDR1 and CDR2 sequences are MGHRA and YSYEKL. V was cut by 4 bases and J by 2 bases, with 25 bases left in between. The CDR3 consists of 19 residues. In DNA, the CDR3 is TGCGCCAGCAGCCGAGGAGTTACCGGCCGGTCGAGGTCCACAGATACGCAGTATTTT. It yields the protein CASSRGVTGRSRSTDTQYF.

The chain joins TRBV29-1 to TRBJ2-1; 10 positions match TRBD1. V shed 3 bases, J shed 7 bases, and the junction held 9 bases outside the gene matches. This CDR3 region has 15 residues. CDR1 SQVTM and CDR2 ANQGSEA come from the germline V gene. The CDR3 nucleotides are TGCAGCGTTGAGCGCCGGGACAGGGGCCAGAATGAGCAGTTCTTC. Amino acids: CSVERRDRGQNEQFF.

The CDR3 DNA reads as TGTGCTAGAAGCTTTGATCGGGACAGGGTCGACACCGGGGAGCTGTTTTTT. It codes for CARSFDRDRVDTGELFF. The chain links TRBV11-2 to TRBJ2-2, with TRBD1 identical over 9 bases. The CDR3 runs to 17 residues. CDR1 and CDR2 from the germline V gene are SGHAT and FQNNGV. Full variable domain (rest looked up from reference TRBV11-2 and TRBJ2-2): EAGVAQSPRYKIIEKRQSVAFWCNPISGHATLYWYQQILGQGPKLLIQFQNNGVVDDSQLPKDRFSAERLKGVDSTLKIQPAKLEDSAVYLCARSFDRDRVDTGELFFGEGSRLTVL.

As for this clonotype: Possible read error: a much larger clone is one base away. The rearrangement joins TRBV12-3 or TRBV12-4 to TRBJ1-4; the D gene is possibly TRBD1 (6 bases). The CDR3 is 13 residues long. Trimming removed 7 bases at V and 10 bases at J, with 16 bases between. In DNA form, the CDR3 reads TGTGCCAGCACTTCGGACAGCACCGGAAAACTGTTTTTT. Protein sequence: CASTSDSTGKLFF.

To note about this clonotype: The CDR3 ends on some other residue instead of the conserved phenylalanine or tryptophan, so this is likely a read error. The V call is TRBV11-2, the J call TRBJ2-7; a weak D match, TRBD2 (8 bases). The CDR3 is 16 amino acids. Germline V CDR1 and CDR2: SGHAT, FQNNGV. The CDR3 DNA follows: TGTGCCAGTAGCTCACAGGGGTCCGGGAGGGGGTACGAGCAGTACCTC. Protein sequence: CASSSQGSGRGYEQYL.

This clonotype was seen at least ten times. V gene TRBV7-8 combines with J gene TRBJ2-7; 12 bases map to TRBD2. J gave up 4 bases and V 5 bases, and 9 bases lay outside the gene matches. Germline V gene data show CDR1 as SGHVS and CDR2 as FQNEAQ. The CDR3 spans 16 residues. The CDR3 DNA reads as TGTGCCAGCAGCCCCCGGACTAGCGGGGAACCGTACGAGCAGTACTTC. Translation: CASSPRTSGEPYEQYF.

Worth noting for this clonotype: This may stem from a read error, because a much larger clone lies one nucleotide away. J is TRBJ2-4 and V is TRBV12-3 or TRBV12-4; no reliable D call. The V end lost 5 bases, the J end lost 9 bases, and 11 bases lay between the germline ends. This CDR3 has 12 residues. CDR3 DNA: TGTGCCAGCAGTACATGGTGGGGCATTCAGTACTTC. It specifies CASSTWWGIQYF.

The chain combines TRBV25-1 with TRBJ1-2; D remains unclear. The CDR3 is 12 residues long. The V gene's germline CDR1 is MGHDK and CDR2 SYGVNS. Trimming took off 3 bases at V and 2 bases at J, with 4 bases between the two ends. The CDR3 loop reads CASSDHNYGYTF. The DNA of the CDR3 is TGTGCCAGCAGTGACCACAACTATGGCTACACCTTC.

Points on this clonotype: A read error is possible here, since a much larger clone lies one base away. The J gene is TRBJ2-1, the V gene TRBV10-3, with D perhaps being TRBD1 or TRBD2 (6 bases each). This CDR3 has 15 residues. CDR1 and CDR2 from the germline V gene are ENHRY and SYGVKD. The CDR3 is CVIRGGGLGNNEQFF. The CDR3 DNA sequence: TGTGTCATCCGGGGTGGGGGGCTCGGCAACAATGAGCAGTTCTTC.

This clonotype occurred a few times. The chain recombines TRBV24-1 with TRBJ2-3; 10 bases map to TRBD2. Germline CDR1 is KGHDR and CDR2 is SFDVKD. The CDR3 is 16 residues long. V lost 5 bases, J lost 3 bases, and 7 bases stayed unmatched. In DNA, the CDR3 is TGTGCCACCAGTGGTCTAGCGGGAGCGGCGACAGATACGCAGTATTTT. It translates to CATSGLAGAATDTQYF.

This clonotype has only a few counts. This chain links TRBV7-6 with TRBJ2-2; the D is unclear. Germline CDR1 reads SGHVS; CDR2 reads FNYEAQ. The CDR3 loop spans 12 amino acids. Trimming stripped 1 base from V and 5 bases from J, with 2 bases between. The chain's CDR3 is CASSLETGELFF. The CDR3 bases are TGTGCCAGCAGCTTAGAGACCGGGGAGCTGTTTTTT. Drawing the rest from reference TRBV7-6 and TRBJ2-2, the complete variable domain is GAGVSQSPRYKVTKRGQDVALRCDPISGHVSLYWYRQALGQGPEFLTYFNYEAQQDKSGLPNDRFSAERPEGSISTLTIQRTEQRDSAMYRCASSLETGELFFGEGSRLTVL.

On this clonotype: One junction end disagrees with the germline gene, perhaps due to a read error. The CDR3 spells CVSSERLAGYNEQFF. Here the CDR3 DNA reads TGTGTCAGCAGCGAACGACTAGCTGGGTACAATGAGCAGTTCTTC. The chain couples TRBV5-4 to TRBJ2-1; 7 bases are a match to TRBD2. The CDR3 contains 15 residues. Germline V gene lookup returns CDR1 SGHNT and CDR2 YYREEE (reference sequence).

On this clonotype: A read error may be the cause here, since a much bigger clone is one base away. The chain joins TRBV5-5 to TRBJ1-1, with a tentative D call TRBD1 (6 bases). This CDR3 is built from 16 residues. Germline V gives CDR1 SGHKS, CDR2 YYEKEE (reference sequence). CDR3 protein: CASSLVLQGGRTETFF. In DNA form, the CDR3 reads TGTGCCAGCAGCTTGGTACTACAGGGAGGGAGGACTGAAACTTTCTTT.

Worth noting for this clonotype: The CDR3 ends on some other residue instead of the conserved phenylalanine or tryptophan, so this is likely a read error. This sequence joins TRBV6-2 or TRBV6-3 and TRBJ1-5, with D possibly being TRBD1 (5 bases). Trimming removed 7 bases at V and 7 bases at J, with 14 bases between. Germline V gene lookup returns CDR1 MNHEY and CDR2 SVGEGT. This CDR3 is 13 amino acids long. This CDR3 is CASTARENQPQHS. Written as DNA, the CDR3 is TGTGCCAGCACGGCCAGGGAGAACCAGCCCCAGCATTCT.

Comments on this clonotype: The junction and the germline gene differ at one end; a read error may be behind it. The rearrangement joins TRBV5-4 to TRBJ1-6; maybe TRBD1 (5 bases). This CDR3 contains 15 residues. From germline, CDR1 is SGHNT and CDR2 YYREEE (reference sequence). In DNA form, the CDR3 reads TGCGCCAGCAGCTTGGGGACGGATAATAATCCACCCCTCCACTTT. Its translation is CASSLGTDNNPPLHF.

Comments on this clonotype: This CDR3 fails to terminate in the conserved phenylalanine or tryptophan, so it likely reflects a read error. The chain couples TRBV28 to TRBJ2-1; 9 nucleotides align to TRBD2. Germline V gives CDR1 MDHEN, CDR2 SYDVKM. This CDR3 contains 15 residues. The CDR3 region is CASTKREESYNGQFL. The CDR3 coding sequence is TGTGCCAGCACCAAGCGGGAGGAATCCTACAATGGGCAGTTCCTC.

As to this clonotype: It may be a read error: a sequence one base away is much more abundant. Since the CDR3 does not end with the conserved phenylalanine or tryptophan, this likely comes from a read error. The chain uses TRBV30 and TRBJ1-6; D is unclear. The CDR3 runs 12 residues. Germline V gene lookup returns CDR1 GTSNPN and CDR2 SVGIG (reference sequence). V dropped 4 bases and J dropped 8 bases, with 9 bases sitting between them. As DNA, the CDR3 is TGTGCCTGGAACGAAGGTGATTCACCCCTCCACCTT. It codes for CAWNEGDSPLHL.

Note on this clonotype: At one end the junction does not follow the germline gene, possibly because of a read error. The chain uses TRBV11-1 and TRBJ2-3; TRBD1 is a possible D gene (5 bases). Germline loops: CDR1 SGHAT, CDR2 FQDESV (reference sequence). CDR3 length equals 15 residues. CDR3 amino acids: CDSSRPVGPPDTQYF. CDR3 nucleotides: TGTGACAGCAGCCGGCCTGTGGGGCCTCCAGATACGCAGTATTTT.

This clonotype was detected a few times. Just one base apart from a much larger clone, this may be a read error. This chain links TRBV6-5 with TRBJ2-1; 11 bases are shared with TRBD2. Germline CDR1 reads MNHEY; CDR2 reads SVGAGI. CDR3 length: 15 amino acids. The CDR3: CVSSYGTSGSNEQFF. The CDR3, as DNA: TGTGTCAGCAGTTACGGCACTAGCGGGAGCAATGAGCAGTTCTTC.

To note about this clonotype: The junction differs from germline at one of its ends, possibly a read error. The chain has TRBV6-2 or TRBV6-3 and TRBJ2-7; 13 bases are a match to TRBD2. Germline CDR1 is MNHEY and CDR2 is SVGEGT. The CDR3 is 15 residues long. This CDR3 is CASRAGTSGAYEQYF. In nucleotides, the CDR3 is TGTGCCAGCAGAGCCGGGACTAGCGGGGCGTACGAACAGTACTTC.

On this clonotype itself: A much larger clone sits a single nucleotide away, making a read error possible. The DNA for the CDR3 is TGTGCCAGCAGTTTCGGTATAGTCCAAGAGACCCAGTACTTC. Residues: CASSFGIVQETQYF. The gene calls are TRBV28 and TRBJ2-5; D is uncertain. The germline V and J ends were trimmed by 3 bases and 1 base, with 9 bases remaining between them. This CDR3 is built from 14 residues. CDR1 is MDHEN and CDR2 is SYDVKM in the germline V gene.

The V call is TRBV28, the J call TRBJ2-2, with a tentative D call TRBD2 (6 bases). The CDR3 totals 16 residues. Trimming removed 8 bases at V and 0 bases at J, with 16 bases between. CDR1 is MDHEN and CDR2 is SYDVKM in the germline V gene. The CDR3 DNA sequence: TGTGCCAGCTTTAGCCCGGGCGGGGCGAACACCGGGGAGCTGTTTTTT. Translated, it gives CASFSPGGANTGELFF.

V usage is TRBV28 and J usage is TRBJ2-3; weak D call: TRBD2 (5 bases). This CDR3 contains 16 residues. Trimming took 7 bases from V and 3 from J, leaving 20 bases between them. Looked up from germline, CDR1 is MDHEN and CDR2 is SYDVKM. CDR3 loop: CASTPTQRYRTDTQYF. For the CDR3, the DNA is TGTGCCAGCACCCCGACCCAGCGGTATAGGACAGATACGCAGTATTTT.

The chain recombines TRBV4-2 with TRBJ2-3; 9 positions agree with TRBD2. This CDR3 contains 17 residues. Germline CDR1 LGHNA, CDR2 YNFKEQ. V lost 2 bases to trimming and J lost 1 base; unmatched junction nucleotides: 7. The chain's CDR3 is CASSQWTSVFGTDTQYF. The CDR3 coding sequence is TGTGCCAGCAGCCAATGGACTAGCGTGTTCGGCACAGATACGCAGTATTTT.

This clonotype was seen repeatedly, ten times or more. The V and J genes are TRBV4-1 and TRBJ2-3; TRBD1 might be the D (5 bases). This CDR3 comprises 14 residues. V lost 1 base and J lost 5, with 10 bases in between. CDR1 is MGHRA, CDR2 YSYEKL, per germline. CDR3 amino acids: CASSQVSDRDTQYF. The DNA of the CDR3 is TGCGCCAGCAGCCAAGTCTCCGACAGAGATACGCAGTATTTT.